These T cell receptor beta chains were read from a single sample in a study of spatial heterogeneity in lung cancer. TCRdb reprocessed the 5' RACE reads with MiXCR, giving one entry per CDR3 protein. The sample has 8,000 to 9,500 distinct CDR3 sequences, 2.9% seen once. The source was lung tumor tissue, collected at surgery. The receptors derive from a male donor with early-stage non-small cell lung cancer. CDR3s include the opening cysteine and the closing phenylalanine or tryptophan. A D gene is named only where the DNA matches it firmly. Clone sizes are shown as once, few, many or a size class.

>many|TRBV5-1|TRBD2|TRBJ2-1
TGCGCCAGCAGCTTGGGGGGACTAGCGGGTTACAATGAGCAGTTCTTC
CASSLGGLAGYNEQFF
>few|TRBV18|-|TRBJ1-1
TGTGCCAGCTCCCGGACCGGGGGCTCGGGAACTGAAGCTTTCTTT
CASSRTGGSGTEAFF
>medium-sized|TRBV12-3/TRBV12-4|-|TRBJ1-1
TGTGCCAGCAGTTTATATGAGAACACTGAAGCTTTCTTT
CASSLYENTEAFF
>many|TRBV9|TRBD2|TRBJ2-7
TGTGCCAGCAGCCCCAGCCCCGGGACTAGCGTCTCCTACGAGCAGTACTTC
CASSPSPGTSVSYEQYF
>many|TRBV12-3/TRBV12-4|TRBD1|TRBJ1-3
TGTGCCAGCAGGGCAGGGCAGGGGGCTTCTGGAAACACCATATATTTT
CASRAGQGASGNTIYF
>many|TRBV18|-|TRBJ1-2
TGTGCCAGCTCACAGGGTCCCCTTGAATCAGCTAACTATGGCTACACCTTC
CASSQGPLESANYGYTF
>many|TRBV5-6|-|TRBJ1-6
TGTGCCAGCAGCTTGGGCCCTTCTTCACCCCTCCACTTT
CASSLGPSSPLHF
>many|TRBV12-3/TRBV12-4|-|TRBJ2-5
TGTGCCAGCAGTTTAGCCAAAGGGACCCAGTACTTC
CASSLAKGTQYF
>medium-sized|TRBV5-1|-|TRBJ2-7
TGCGCCAGCAGCTTGGATCAGGGCCTAGAGCAGTACTTC
CASSLDQGLEQYF
>medium-sized|TRBV27|-|TRBJ2-2
TGTGCCAGCAGTTTCGTTCTGTGGGGAACCGGGGAGCTGTTTTTT
CASSFVLWGTGELFF
>many|TRBV2|-|TRBJ1-5
TGTGCCAGCAGGGAGATTTATCAGCCCCAGCATTTT
CASREIYQPQHF
>many|TRBV2|-|TRBJ1-5
TGTGCCAGCAGTGAAGCACAACAGGGTTTCAATCAGCCCCAGCATTTT
CASSEAQQGFNQPQHF
>many|TRBV7-2|-|TRBJ2-1
TGTGCCAGCAGCTTAGAAGGGGCACGCCTCAATGAGCAGTTCTTC
CASSLEGARLNEQFF
>many|TRBV7-8|-|TRBJ2-7
TGTGCCAGCAGCTTAGTCAGGGGGGGGACCGACGAGCAGTACTTC
CASSLVRGGTDEQYF
>medium-sized|TRBV28|-|TRBJ2-5
TGTGCCAGCAGTTTCCCCCAGAGTCAAGAGACCCAGTACTTC
CASSFPQSQETQYF
>many|TRBV19|-|TRBJ1-2
TGTGCCAGTAGGGGGCCGGCGGGCTACACCTTC
CASRGPAGYTF
>many|TRBV2|-|TRBJ1-1
TGTGCCAGCAGTGCGCTCCCGGTCCGACGGAACACTGAAGCTTTCTTT
CASSALPVRRNTEAFF
>many|TRBV7-2|TRBD2|TRBJ2-2
TGTGCCAGCAGCTTAGACGGGGGGTCAACCGGGGAGCTGTTTTTT
CASSLDGGSTGELFF
>many|TRBV29-1|TRBD1|TRBJ2-2
TGCAGCGTGTTACCCGGGACAGATACCGGGGAGCTGTTTTTT
CSVLPGTDTGELFF
>many|TRBV2|TRBD2|TRBJ2-5
TGTGCCAGCAGTGAAAATAGATTGGGACTAAGTTCCCAGTACTTC
CASSENRLGLSSQYF
>many|TRBV5-1|TRBD2|TRBJ2-1
TGCGCCAGCAGCTTGAGTAGCGGGGGGGCTAATGAGCAGTTCTTC
CASSLSSGGANEQFF
>many|TRBV11-1|TRBD2|TRBJ2-7
TGTGCCAGCAGCCACGGGACTACCGTCGAGCAGTACTTC
CASSHGTTVEQYF
>many|TRBV5-4|-|TRBJ2-3
TGTGCCAGCAGCTTGGGGGTTGCAGGGGGGCCAGATACGCAGTATTTT
CASSLGVAGGPDTQYF